A selection of T cell receptor beta chains follows, all from one sample in a study of shared clonotypes between healthy human individuals. This table comes from immunoSEQ multiplex PCR, and its TCRdb copy is limited to in-frame clones, with some not included. The sample yields 600,000 or so clones, around 96% seen once. Sample: naive CD8+ T cells sorted from blood. These receptors all stem from a woman under 40 in good health. Both conserved end residues are part of each CDR3. D genes are given only for firm matches. For some rows the clone size is stated as once, few or many, or as a class when expanded; others skip it.

D | J | length | V | size | CDR3 | DNA
TRBD2 | TRBJ2-1 | 18 | TRBV27 | . | CASSLSGTSGVLQYEQFF | TGTGCCAGCAGTTTATCGGGGACTAGCGGGGTGCTTCAGTATGAGCAGTTCTTC
TRBD1 | TRBJ2-3 | 17 | TRBV9 | . | CASSVGPSQGAPDTQYF | TGTGCCAGCAGCGTAGGCCCCAGCCAGGGGGCCCCAGATACGCAGTATTTT
TRBD2 | TRBJ2-7 | 15 | TRBV2 | . | CASSEGLAELYEQYF | TGTGCCAGCAGTGAGGGACTAGCGGAACTCTACGAGCAGTACTTC
. | TRBJ2-7 | 14 | TRBV9 | . | CASSVGQGPDEQYF | TGTGCCAGCAGCGTAGGTCAGGGACCCGACGAGCAGTACTTC
. | TRBJ2-7 | 13 | TRBV7-3 | . | CASSLGESYEQYF | TGTGCCAGCAGCTTAGGGGAGTCCTACGAGCAGTACTTC
. | TRBJ2-3 | 13 | TRBV18 | . | CASSPRPTDTQYF | TGTGCCAGCTCGCCGCGCCCCACAGATACGCAGTATTTT
. | TRBJ1-1 | 15 | TRBV28 | . | CASSITIGPFLGAFF | TGTGCCAGCAGTATCACAATCGGACCCTTCCTTGGGGCTTTCTTT
TRBD2 | TRBJ2-1 | 16 | TRBV4-2 | . | CASSQETSGSSYEQFF | TGTGCCAGCAGCCAAGAGACTAGCGGGAGCTCATATGAGCAGTTCTTC
TRBD2 | TRBJ2-1 | 15 | TRBV28 | . | CAIPTSGRTSNEQFF | TGTGCCATTCCGACTAGCGGGAGGACTAGCAATGAGCAGTTCTTC
. | TRBJ2-7 | 14 | TRBV28 | . | CASGRWDPTPEQYF | TGTGCCAGCGGGAGGTGGGACCCTACGCCCGAGCAGTACTTC
. | TRBJ1-2 | 15 | TRBV27 | once | CASSPIQGFALGYTF | TGTGCCAGCAGTCCTATACAGGGTTTCGCTCTCGGCTACACCTTC
. | TRBJ2-7 | 14 | TRBV9 | . | CASSVYFGSYEQYF | TGTGCCAGCAGCGTATACTTTGGCTCCTACGAGCAGTACTTC
. | TRBJ2-7 | 14 | TRBV4-1 | . | CASSQVGGRHEQYF | TGCGCCAGCAGCCAAGTTGGGGGCAGGCACGAGCAGTACTTC
. | TRBJ1-4 | 14 | TRBV6-6 | . | CASSPDTFSVGLFF | TGTGCCAGCAGTCCAGACACGTTTAGTGTGGGTCTGTTTTTT
. | TRBJ1-1 | 15 | TRBV2 | once | CASSEALHQGFQAFF | TGTGCCAGCAGTGAAGCGCTTCATCAAGGGTTTCAAGCTTTCTTT
TRBD1 | TRBJ1-1 | 16 | TRBV7-8 | . | CASSWTRQGARAEAFF | TGTGCCAGCAGCTGGACCCGGCAGGGGGCTAGAGCTGAAGCTTTCTTT
. | TRBJ1-5 | 14 | TRBV28 | . | CASRQGLNNQPQHF | TGTGCCAGCAGGCAGGGTTTGAACAATCAGCCCCAGCATTTT
. | TRBJ2-7 | 15 | TRBV27 | . | CASSITLKSSYEQYF | TGTGCCAGCAGTATAACCCTAAAAAGCTCCTACGAGCAGTACTTC
TRBD1 | TRBJ2-7 | 13 | TRBV7-9 | . | CASSTGQSYEQYF | TGTGCCAGCAGCACGGGACAGAGCTACGAGCAGTACTTC
. | TRBJ1-1 | 13 | TRBV5-4 | once | CASRPGRNTEAFF | TGTGCCAGCAGACCAGGGCGAAACACTGAAGCTTTCTTT
TRBD1 | TRBJ2-7 | 15 | TRBV5-1 | . | CASSLGQGGGYEQYF | TGCGCCAGCAGCTTGGGACAGGGTGGCGGGTACGAGCAGTACTTC
TRBD2 | TRBJ2-1 | 16 | TRBV7-9 | . | CASSTDSGRNYNEQFF | TGTGCCAGCAGCACAGATAGCGGGCGGAATTACAATGAGCAGTTCTTC
TRBD1 | TRBJ1-2 | 16 | TRBV28 | . | CASSPFSTGDGYGYTF | TGTGCCAGCAGTCCCTTCTCGACAGGGGATGGCTATGGCTACACCTTC
. | TRBJ2-6 | 18 | TRBV6-9 | once | CASSKKYLRQSRANVLTF | TGTGCCAGCAGTAAGAAATACTTACGACAAAGTCGGGCCAACGTCCTGACTTTC
. | TRBJ2-7 | 14 | TRBV11-2 | . | CASSLLASSYEQYF | TGTGCCAGCAGCTTACTTGCTTCCTCCTACGAGCAGTACTTC
. | TRBJ2-1 | 13 | TRBV6-6 | . | CASRDDSNNEQFF | TGTGCCAGCAGGGATGACAGTAACAATGAGCAGTTCTTC
. | TRBJ2-1 | 14 | TRBV2 | once | CASSEASRWDEQFF | TGTGCCAGCAGTGAGGCTAGCCGATGGGATGAGCAGTTCTTC
TRBD1 | TRBJ2-7 | 15 | TRBV2 | . | CASRLPDRVGSEQYF | TGTGCCAGCAGATTACCGGACAGGGTGGGATCCGAGCAGTACTTC
. | TRBJ2-7 | 16 | TRBV2 | . | CASSEADQKRASEQYF | TGTGCCAGCAGTGAAGCCGATCAGAAGCGGGCGAGCGAGCAGTACTTC
. | TRBJ2-1 | 13 | TRBV5-1 | . | CASSLGLYNEQFF | TGCGCCAGCAGCTTAGGGCTCTACAATGAGCAGTTCTTC
TRBD2 | TRBJ2-7 | 18 | TRBV4-2 | . | CASSKGTSGISKSYEQYF | TGTGCCAGCAGCAAAGGGACTAGCGGGATTAGTAAGTCCTACGAGCAGTACTTC
. | TRBJ2-7 | 14 | TRBV6-4 | . | CASSVGGGAYEQYF | TGTGCCAGCAGTGTCGGAGGGGGGGCCTACGAGCAGTACTTC
. | TRBJ1-2 | 16 | TRBV7-2 | once | CASSSLDRVYDYGYTF | TGTGCCAGCAGCTCACTGGACAGAGTTTATGACTATGGCTACACCTTC
. | TRBJ2-7 | 14 | TRBV6-5 | once | CASSYSGQNYEQYF | TGTGCCAGCAGTTACTCCGGACAGAACTACGAGCAGTACTTC
. | TRBJ1-2 | 17 | TRBV7-6 | once | CASSPGTSTPGNYGYTF | TGTGCCAGCAGCCCCGGGACATCTACACCCGGAAACTATGGCTACACCTTC